This entry lists 10 T cell receptor beta chains sequenced from one sample in a study of cytomegalovirus exposure and HLA in healthy donors. Primers for the PCR totalled 60 Vbeta and 13 Jbeta. Libraries were prepared by immunoSEQ multiplex PCR; TCRdb keeps only in-frame clonotypes and omits some of them. The sample lists some 130,000 clones; roughly 83% were seen once. Sequencing input: PBMCs. All receptors derive from a man aged 18 to 29 in good health and CMV-seronegative.

The rearrangement links TRBV5-1 to TRBJ1-1, with TRBD1 identical over 8 bases. Trimming at V came to 5 bases and at J to 0 bases, leaving 3 bases not matched to a gene. The germline V gene has CDR1 SGHRS and CDR2 YFSETQ. The CDR3 runs 14 residues. In DNA form, the CDR3 reads TGCGCCAGCAGGACAGGGGTCATGAACACTGAAGCTTTCTTT. Translated: CASRTGVMNTEAFF.

In its sample, this clone was seen a few times. The chain recombines TRBV27 with TRBJ1-1; tentative D call: TRBD1 (5 bases). The V end lost 5 bases, the J end lost 1 base, and 11 bases lay between the germline ends. The CDR3 runs 14 residues. Germline V lookup: CDR1 MNHEY, CDR2 SMNVEV (reference sequence). The CDR3 loop reads CASSRQWQNTEAFF. For the CDR3, the DNA is TGTGCCAGCAGTCGACAGTGGCAGAACACTGAAGCTTTCTTT.

This clone appeared a single time. The V and J genes are TRBV5-1 and TRBJ2-5, with TRBD1 identical over 9 bases. Germline values: CDR1 SGHRS, CDR2 YFSETQ. The length of the CDR3 is 16 residues. J was trimmed by 0 bases and V by 5 bases; bases with no gene match: 8. CDR3 nucleotides: TGCGCCAGCAGTTCTGGGACAGGGAGGTACCAAGAGACCCAGTACTTC. Translation: CASSSGTGRYQETQYF.

The chain recombines TRBV6-1 with TRBJ2-5, with 9 bases that match TRBD2. Germline trimming cut 1 base from V and 1 base from J; bases unmatched to any gene: 10. Germline lookup yields CDR1 MNHNS and CDR2 SASEGT. This CDR3 is 18 amino acids long. CDR3 protein: CASSEGGLADPAQETQYF. The CDR3 DNA reads TGTGCCAGCAGTGAAGGGGGACTAGCTGACCCAGCCCAAGAGACCCAGTACTTC.

The CDR3 spells CASSSRGSPGTDTQYF. The CDR3 region has the DNA TGTGCCAGTAGTAGCAGGGGTTCCCCTGGCACAGATACGCAGTATTTT. The chain couples TRBV19 to TRBJ2-3, with D possibly being TRBD1 (6 bases). CDR1 and CDR2 from the germline V gene are LNHDA and SQIVND (reference sequence). The CDR3 totals 16 residues. V lost 4 bases and J lost 1, with 15 bases in between.

J is TRBJ1-2 and V is TRBV4-3; 7 bases match TRBD1. CDR1 is LGHNA, CDR2 YSLEER, per germline. CDR3 size: 13 residues. Losses at the gene ends were 3 bases for V and 2 bases for J; bases not matched to a gene: 0. Here the CDR3 DNA reads TGCGCCAGCAGCCAGACAGGGAACTATGGCTACACCTTC. This encodes CASSQTGNYGYTF.

V gene TRBV28 combines with J gene TRBJ2-7; D is uncertain. V lost 2 bases and J 3 bases, leaving 8 bases between the germline ends. CDR1 and CDR2 from the germline V gene are MDHEN and SYDVKM. The length of the CDR3 is 13 residues. As DNA, the CDR3 is TGTGCCAGCAGTTTACCGGTTATCTACGAGCAGTACTTC. It translates to CASSLPVIYEQYF. The variable domain in full, completed from reference TRBV28 and TRBJ2-7, reads DVKVTQSSRYLVKRTGEKVFLECVQDMDHENMFWYRQDPGLGLRLIYFSYDVKMKEKGDIPEGYSVSREKKERFSLILESASTNQTSMYLCASSLPVIYEQYFGPGTRLTVT.

The rearrangement uses TRBV5-6 and TRBJ2-5; a weak D match, TRBD2 (5 bases). V lost 0 bases, J lost 5 bases, and 17 bases lay in between. The CDR3 runs to 16 residues. Germline V lookup: CDR1 SGHDT, CDR2 YYEEEE. CDR3 amino acids: CASSLVRSSPGETQYF. The DNA of the CDR3 is TGTGCCAGCAGCTTGGTAAGATCGTCTCCGGGGGAGACCCAGTACTTC.

This clone was observed once. This chain connects TRBV18 to TRBJ1-3; D possibly corresponds to TRBD1 (6 bases). The germline CDR1 and CDR2 sequences are KGHSH and LQKENI. The V end was cut by 2 bases, the J end by 3 bases, with 8 bases between. This CDR3 region has 14 residues. CDR3 region: CASSPRGNGNTIYF. The CDR3 DNA reads TGTGCCAGCTCACCAAGGGGGAATGGAAACACCATATATTTT.

J is TRBJ1-1 and V is TRBV6-5; no reliable D call. CDR3 length: 12 amino acids. Germline V gene data show CDR1 as MNHEY and CDR2 as SVGAGI. Trimming took 6 bases from V and 5 from J, leaving 10 bases between them. The CDR3 DNA is TGTGCCAGCAGCGAGGGAGGGACTGAAGCTTTCTTT. Translated, it gives CASSEGGTEAFF.